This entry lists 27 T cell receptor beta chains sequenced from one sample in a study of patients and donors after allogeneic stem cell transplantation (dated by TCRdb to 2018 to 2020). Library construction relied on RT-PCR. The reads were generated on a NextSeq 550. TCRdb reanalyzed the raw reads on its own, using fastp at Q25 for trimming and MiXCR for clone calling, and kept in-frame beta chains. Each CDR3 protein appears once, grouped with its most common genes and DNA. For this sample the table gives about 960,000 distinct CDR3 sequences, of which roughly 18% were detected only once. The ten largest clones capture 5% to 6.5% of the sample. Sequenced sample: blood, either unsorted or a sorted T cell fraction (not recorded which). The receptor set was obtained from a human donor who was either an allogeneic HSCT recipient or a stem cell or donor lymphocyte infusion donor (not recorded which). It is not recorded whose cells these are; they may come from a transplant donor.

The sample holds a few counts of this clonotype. DNA for the CDR3: TGTGCCATCAGTGAGTCCGGGAGCGGGAGGGCTGGGGCCAACGTCCTGACTTTC. It is translated as CAISESGSGRAGANVLTF. The V call is TRBV10-3, the J call TRBJ2-6; 10 bases agree with TRBD2. J was trimmed by 2 bases and V by 0 bases; bases with no gene match: 4. The CDR3 is made up of 18 amino acids. Germline V gene data show CDR1 as ENHRY and CDR2 as SYGVKD.

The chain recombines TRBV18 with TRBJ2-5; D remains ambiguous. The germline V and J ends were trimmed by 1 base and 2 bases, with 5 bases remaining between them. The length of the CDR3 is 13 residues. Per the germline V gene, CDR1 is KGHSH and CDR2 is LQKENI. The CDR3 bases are TGTGCCAGCTCACCACACATACAAGAGACCCAGTACTTC. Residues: CASSPHIQETQYF.

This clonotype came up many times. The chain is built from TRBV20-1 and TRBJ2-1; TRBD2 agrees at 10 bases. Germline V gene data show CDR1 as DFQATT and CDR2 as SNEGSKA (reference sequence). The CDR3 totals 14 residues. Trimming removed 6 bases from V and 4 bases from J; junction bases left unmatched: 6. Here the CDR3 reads CSAVTSGSYNEQFF. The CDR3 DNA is TGCAGTGCGGTGACTAGCGGGTCATACAATGAGCAGTTCTTC.

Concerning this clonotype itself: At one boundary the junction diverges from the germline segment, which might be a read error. Here the CDR3 reads CASSKPWGRPANF. For the CDR3, the DNA is TGTGCCAGCAGCAAACCTTGGGGTCGACCGGCTAACTTT. The chain recombines TRBV4-2 with TRBJ1-6; D ambiguous. The CDR3 is 13 amino acids. Germline V gene sequence: CDR1 LGHNA, CDR2 YNFKEQ.

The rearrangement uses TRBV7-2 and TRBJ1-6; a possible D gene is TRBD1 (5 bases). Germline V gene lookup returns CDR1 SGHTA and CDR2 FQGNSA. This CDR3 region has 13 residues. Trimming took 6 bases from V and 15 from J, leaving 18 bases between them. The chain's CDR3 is CASRQAGSENLHF. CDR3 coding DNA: TGTGCCAGCAGACAGGCCGGATCTGAGAACCTCCACTTT.

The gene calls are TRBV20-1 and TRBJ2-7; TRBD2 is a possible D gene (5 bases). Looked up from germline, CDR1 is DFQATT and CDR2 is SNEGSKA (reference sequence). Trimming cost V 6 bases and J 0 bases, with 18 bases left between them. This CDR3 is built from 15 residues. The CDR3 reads CSALRRGRVSYEQYF. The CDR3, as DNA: TGCAGTGCCCTCCGCCGTGGGCGGGTCTCCTACGAGCAGTACTTC.

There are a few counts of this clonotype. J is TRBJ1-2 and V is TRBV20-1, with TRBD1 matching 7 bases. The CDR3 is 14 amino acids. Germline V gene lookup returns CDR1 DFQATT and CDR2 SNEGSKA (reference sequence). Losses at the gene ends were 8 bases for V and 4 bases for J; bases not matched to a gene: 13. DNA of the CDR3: TGCAGTCCCCGAAAAAGGGGGCTCGGCTATGGCTACACCTTC. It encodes CSPRKRGLGYGYTF.

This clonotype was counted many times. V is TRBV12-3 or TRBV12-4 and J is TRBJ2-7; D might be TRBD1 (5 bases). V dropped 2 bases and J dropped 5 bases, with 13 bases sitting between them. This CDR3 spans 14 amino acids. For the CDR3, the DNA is TGTGCCAGCAGTTTACCCAGGGTCTCGAACGAGCAGTACTTC. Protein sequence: CASSLPRVSNEQYF.

In DNA form, the CDR3 reads TGTGCCAGCAGCCAAGACCTCGGCGGGGGTTGGAATGAGCAGTTCTTC. It codes for CASSQDLGGGWNEQFF. The genes are TRBV3-1 and TRBJ2-1; 7 nucleotides match TRBD2. This CDR3 has 16 residues. CDR1 is LGHDT and CDR2 is YNNKEL in the germline V gene (reference sequence). The V segment lost 0 bases and the J segment 7 bases; nucleotides outside the gene matches: 9.

The CDR3 DNA reads TGCAGCGTTGACACCACAGATACGCAGTATTTT. Amino acids: CSVDTTDTQYF. V is TRBV29-1 and J is TRBJ2-3; no reliable D call. The CDR3 length is 11 residues. V lost 3 bases to trimming and J lost 2 bases, with 3 bases between them. Germline V gene data show CDR1 as SQVTM and CDR2 as ANQGSEA.

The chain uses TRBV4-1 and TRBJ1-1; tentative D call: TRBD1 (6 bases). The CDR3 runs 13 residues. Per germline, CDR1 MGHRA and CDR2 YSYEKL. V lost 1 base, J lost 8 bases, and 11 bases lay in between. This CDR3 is CASSQAGGGEAFF. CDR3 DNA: TGCGCCAGCAGCCAAGCAGGAGGGGGAGAAGCTTTCTTT.

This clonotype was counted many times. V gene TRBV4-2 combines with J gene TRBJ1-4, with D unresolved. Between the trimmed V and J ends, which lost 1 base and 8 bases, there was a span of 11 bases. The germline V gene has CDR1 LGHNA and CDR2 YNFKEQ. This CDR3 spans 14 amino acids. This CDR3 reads CASSQVGSGEKLFF. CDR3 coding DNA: TGTGCCAGCAGCCAAGTAGGGTCAGGCGAAAAACTGTTTTTT.

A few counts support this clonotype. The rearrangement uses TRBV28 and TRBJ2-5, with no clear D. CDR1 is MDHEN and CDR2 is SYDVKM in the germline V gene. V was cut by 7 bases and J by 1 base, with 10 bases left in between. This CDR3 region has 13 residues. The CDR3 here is CASTPRRQETQYF. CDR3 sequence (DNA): TGTGCCAGCACCCCGAGGCGCCAAGAGACCCAGTACTTC.

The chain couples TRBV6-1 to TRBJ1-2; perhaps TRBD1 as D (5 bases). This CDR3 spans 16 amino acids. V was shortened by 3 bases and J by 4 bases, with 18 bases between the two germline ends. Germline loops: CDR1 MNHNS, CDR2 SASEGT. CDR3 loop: CASSDPGAELVYGYTF. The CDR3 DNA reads TGTGCCAGCAGTGACCCCGGGGCAGAGCTTGTCTATGGCTACACCTTC.

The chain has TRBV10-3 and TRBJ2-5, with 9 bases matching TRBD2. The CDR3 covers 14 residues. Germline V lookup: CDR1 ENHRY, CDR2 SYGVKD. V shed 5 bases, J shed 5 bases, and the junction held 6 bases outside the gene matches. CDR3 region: CAISPSGEPETQYF. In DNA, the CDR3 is TGTGCCATCAGTCCTAGCGGGGAGCCTGAGACCCAGTACTTC.

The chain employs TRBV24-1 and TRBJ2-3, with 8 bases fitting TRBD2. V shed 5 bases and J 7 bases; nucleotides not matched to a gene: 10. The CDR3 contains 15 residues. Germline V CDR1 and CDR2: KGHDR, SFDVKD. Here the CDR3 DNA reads TGTGCCACCAGTGCGGCGGGAGGTACCATACATACGCAGTATTTT. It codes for CATSAAGGTIHTQYF.

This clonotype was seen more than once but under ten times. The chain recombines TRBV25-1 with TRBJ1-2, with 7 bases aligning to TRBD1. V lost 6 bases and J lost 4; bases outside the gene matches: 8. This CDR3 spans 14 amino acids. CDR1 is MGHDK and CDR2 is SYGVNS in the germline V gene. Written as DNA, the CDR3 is TGTGCCAGCAGGGAAGACAGGGTGGGCTATGGCTACACCTTC. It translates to CASREDRVGYGYTF.

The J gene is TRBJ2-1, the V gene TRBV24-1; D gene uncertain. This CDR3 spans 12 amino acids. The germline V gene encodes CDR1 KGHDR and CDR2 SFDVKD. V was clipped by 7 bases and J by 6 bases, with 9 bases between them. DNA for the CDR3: TGTGCCACCAGCCTAAGGGCCAATGAGCAGTTCTTC. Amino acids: CATSLRANEQFF.

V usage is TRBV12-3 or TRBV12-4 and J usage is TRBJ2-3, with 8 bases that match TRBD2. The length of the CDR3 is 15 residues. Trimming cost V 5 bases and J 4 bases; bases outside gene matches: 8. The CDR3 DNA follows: TGTGCCAGCAGTCCGAATATCGGGGGGGCAGATACGCAGTATTTT. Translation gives CASSPNIGGADTQYF.

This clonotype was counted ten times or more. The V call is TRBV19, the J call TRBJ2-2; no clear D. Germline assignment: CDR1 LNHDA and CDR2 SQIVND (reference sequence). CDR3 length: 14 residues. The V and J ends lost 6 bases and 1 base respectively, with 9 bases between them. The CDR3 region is CASRLLGNTGELFF. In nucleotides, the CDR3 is TGTGCCAGTAGACTCCTAGGGAACACCGGGGAGCTGTTTTTT.

The CDR3 reads CASSTSETQYF. The CDR3 DNA sequence: TGCGCCAGCAGCACATCGGAGACCCAGTACTTC. The J gene is TRBJ2-5, the V gene TRBV5-1; no reliable D call. CDR3 length: 11 amino acids. V shed 4 bases and J shed 5 bases, with 6 bases lying between them. Germline-derived CDR1 and CDR2 are SGHRS and YFSETQ.

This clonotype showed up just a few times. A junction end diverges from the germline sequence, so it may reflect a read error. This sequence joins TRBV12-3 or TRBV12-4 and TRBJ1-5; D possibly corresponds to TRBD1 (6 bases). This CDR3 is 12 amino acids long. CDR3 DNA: TGTGCCAGCAGTTTAGTCAGGGGCCTTCAGGATTTT. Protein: CASSLVRGLQDF.

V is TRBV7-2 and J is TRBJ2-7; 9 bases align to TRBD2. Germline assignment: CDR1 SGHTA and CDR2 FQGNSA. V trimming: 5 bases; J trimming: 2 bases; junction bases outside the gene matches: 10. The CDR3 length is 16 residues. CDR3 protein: CASSTGGRTSAYEQYF. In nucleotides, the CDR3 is TGTGCCAGCAGCACGGGGGGAAGGACTAGCGCCTACGAGCAGTACTTC.

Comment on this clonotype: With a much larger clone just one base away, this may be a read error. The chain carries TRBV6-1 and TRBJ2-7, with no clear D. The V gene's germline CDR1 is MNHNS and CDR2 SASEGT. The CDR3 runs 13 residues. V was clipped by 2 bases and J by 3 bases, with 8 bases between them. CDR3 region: CASSEQVGYEQYF. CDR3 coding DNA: TGTGCCAGCAGTGAACAGGTGGGCTACGAGCAGTACTTC.

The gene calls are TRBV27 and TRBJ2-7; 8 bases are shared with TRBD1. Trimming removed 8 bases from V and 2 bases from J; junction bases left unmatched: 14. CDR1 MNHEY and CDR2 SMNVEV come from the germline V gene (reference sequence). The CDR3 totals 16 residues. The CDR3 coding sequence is TGTGCCAGCCAAACTTCAGGGGGCTCGACCGCCTACGAGCAGTACTTC. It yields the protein CASQTSGGSTAYEQYF.

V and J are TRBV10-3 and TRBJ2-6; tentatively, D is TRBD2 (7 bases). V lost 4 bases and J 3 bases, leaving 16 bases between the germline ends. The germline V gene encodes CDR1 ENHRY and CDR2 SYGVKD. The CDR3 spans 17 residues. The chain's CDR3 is CAISGVLGGLGANVLTF. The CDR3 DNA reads TGTGCCATCAGTGGGGTTTTGGGGGGGCTTGGGGCCAACGTCCTGACTTTC.

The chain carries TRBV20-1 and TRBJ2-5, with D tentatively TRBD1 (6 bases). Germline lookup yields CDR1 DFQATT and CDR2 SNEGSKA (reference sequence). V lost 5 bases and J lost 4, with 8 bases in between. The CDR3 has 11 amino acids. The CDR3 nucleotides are TGCAGTGCTTACAGGGCAGAGACCCAGTACTTC. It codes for CSAYRAETQYF.